This T cell receptor (beta chain) was recovered during a study of shared clonotypes between healthy human individuals. On the study more broadly: In total, the donors were a couple of women and a few men aged 18 to 49. Broader study findings: Memory subsets generally showed lower estimated richness than naive subsets.

Terminally differentiated effector memory CD45RA+ cells were excluded by CCR7 positive selection of CD45RO-negative cells. The CDR3 totals 12 residues. Germline lookup yields CDR1 GTSNPN and CDR2 SVGIG (reference sequence). Trimming removed 2 bases from V and 6 bases from J; junction bases left unmatched: 1. Clones were read by immunoSEQ multiplex PCR, and TCRdb kept only the in-frame ones, dropping some. The data contain some 2.1 million clones, 85% to 95% of them singletons. A word on this clone: What it recognizes is unknown.

The source is a man between 18 and 35 years old in good health. The V call is TRBV30, the J call TRBJ2-1, with 7 nucleotides matching TRBD2. Sequenced material: naive CD8+ T cells sorted from blood. CDR3 sequence (DNA): TGTGCCTGGAGTTGGACTAGCAATGAGCAGTTCTTC. Amino acids: CAWSWTSNEQFF. Full variable domain (outside the CDR3, taken from reference TRBV30 and TRBJ2-1): SQTIHQWPATLVQPVGSPLSLECTVEGTSNPNLYWYRQAAGRGLQLLFYSVGIGQISSEVPQNLSASRPQDRQFILSSKKLLLSDSGFYLCAWSWTSNEQFFGPGTRLTVL.